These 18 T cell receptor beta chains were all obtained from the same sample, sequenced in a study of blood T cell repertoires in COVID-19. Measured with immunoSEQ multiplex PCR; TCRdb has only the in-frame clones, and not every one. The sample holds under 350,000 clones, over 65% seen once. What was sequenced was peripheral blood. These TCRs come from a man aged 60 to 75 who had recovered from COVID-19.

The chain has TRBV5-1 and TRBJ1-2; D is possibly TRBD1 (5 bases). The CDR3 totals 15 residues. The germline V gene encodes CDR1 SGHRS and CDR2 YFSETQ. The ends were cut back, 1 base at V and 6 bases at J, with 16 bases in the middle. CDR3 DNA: TGCGCCAGCAGCTTGACGACCCCGGGACTCCATGGCTACACCTTC. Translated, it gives CASSLTTPGLHGYTF.

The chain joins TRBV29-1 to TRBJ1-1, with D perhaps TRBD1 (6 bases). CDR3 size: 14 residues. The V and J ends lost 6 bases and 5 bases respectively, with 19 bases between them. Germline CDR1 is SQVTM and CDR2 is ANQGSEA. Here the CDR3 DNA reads TGCAGCGTGGCACTGCGGGGGCCGACTACTGAAGCTTTCTTT. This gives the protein CSVALRGPTTEAFF.

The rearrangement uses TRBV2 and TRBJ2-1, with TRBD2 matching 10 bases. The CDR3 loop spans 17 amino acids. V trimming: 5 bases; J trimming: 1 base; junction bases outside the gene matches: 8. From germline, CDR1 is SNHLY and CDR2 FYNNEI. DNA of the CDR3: TGTGCCAGCAGTCTTCTAGCGGGAGCCGTTTCCTACAATGAGCAGTTCTTC. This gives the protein CASSLLAGAVSYNEQFF. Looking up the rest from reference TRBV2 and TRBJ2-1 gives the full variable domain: EPEVTQTPSHQVTQMGQEVILRCVPISNHLYFYWYRQILGQKVEFLVSFYNNEISEKSEIFDDQFSVERPDGSNFTLKIRSTKLEDSAMYFCASSLLAGAVSYNEQFFGPGTRLTVL.

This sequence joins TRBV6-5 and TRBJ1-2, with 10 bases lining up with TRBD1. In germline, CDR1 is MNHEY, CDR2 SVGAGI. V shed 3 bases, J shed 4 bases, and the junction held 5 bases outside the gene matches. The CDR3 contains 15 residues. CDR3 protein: CASSYSRDRGYGYTF. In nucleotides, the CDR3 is TGTGCCAGCAGTTATTCCCGGGACAGGGGCTATGGCTACACCTTC.

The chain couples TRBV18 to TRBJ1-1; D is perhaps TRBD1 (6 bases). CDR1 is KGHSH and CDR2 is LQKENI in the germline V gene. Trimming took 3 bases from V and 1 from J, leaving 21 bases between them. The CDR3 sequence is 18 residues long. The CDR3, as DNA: TGTGCCAGCTCACCCCTGGGGTTCTGGGGGCAATCGAACACTGAAGCTTTCTTT. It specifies CASSPLGFWGQSNTEAFF.

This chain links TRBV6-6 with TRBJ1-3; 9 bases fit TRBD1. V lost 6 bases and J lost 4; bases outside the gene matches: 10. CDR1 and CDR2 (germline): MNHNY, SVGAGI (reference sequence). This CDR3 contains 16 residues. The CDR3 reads CASRGDRVLGGNTIYF. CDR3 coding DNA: TGTGCCAGCAGGGGGGACAGGGTATTGGGAGGAAACACCATATATTTT.

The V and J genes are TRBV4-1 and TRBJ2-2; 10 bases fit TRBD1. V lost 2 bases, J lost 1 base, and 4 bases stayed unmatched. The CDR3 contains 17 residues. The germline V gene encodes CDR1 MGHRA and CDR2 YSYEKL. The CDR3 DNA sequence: TGCGCCAGCAGCCAAAACGGACAGGGGGGGAACACCGGGGAGCTGTTTTTT. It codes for CASSQNGQGGNTGELFF.

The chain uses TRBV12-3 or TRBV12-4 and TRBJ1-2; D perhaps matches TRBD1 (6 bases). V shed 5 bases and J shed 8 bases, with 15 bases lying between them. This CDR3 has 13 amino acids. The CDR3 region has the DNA TGTGCCAGCAGTGCGGGGGCCCTGTGGGGCTACACCTTC. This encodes CASSAGALWGYTF.

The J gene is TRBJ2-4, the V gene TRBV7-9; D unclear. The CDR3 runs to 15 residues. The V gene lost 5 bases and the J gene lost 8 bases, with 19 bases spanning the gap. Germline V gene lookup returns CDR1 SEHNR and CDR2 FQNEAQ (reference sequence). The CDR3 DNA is TGTGCCAGCAGCGCAGACAATAATTTTAAATACATTCAGTACTTC. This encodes CASSADNNFKYIQYF.

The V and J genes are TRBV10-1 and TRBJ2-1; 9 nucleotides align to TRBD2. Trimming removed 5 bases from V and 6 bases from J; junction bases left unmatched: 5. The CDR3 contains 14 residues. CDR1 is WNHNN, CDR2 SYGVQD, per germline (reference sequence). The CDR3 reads CASSPGTSFNEQFF. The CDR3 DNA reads TGCGCCAGCAGTCCCGGGACTAGCTTCAATGAGCAGTTCTTC.

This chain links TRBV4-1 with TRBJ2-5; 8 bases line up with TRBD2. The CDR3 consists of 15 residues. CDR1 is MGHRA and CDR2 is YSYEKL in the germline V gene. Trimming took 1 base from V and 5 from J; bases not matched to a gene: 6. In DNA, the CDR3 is TGCGCCAGCAGCCAAGTCGGGTTAGCGGGGGAGACCCAGTACTTC. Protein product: CASSQVGLAGETQYF.

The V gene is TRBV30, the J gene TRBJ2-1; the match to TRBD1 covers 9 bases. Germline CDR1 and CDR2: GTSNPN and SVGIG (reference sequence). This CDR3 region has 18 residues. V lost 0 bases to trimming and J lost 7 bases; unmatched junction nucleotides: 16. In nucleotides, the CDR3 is TGTGCCTGGAGTGTACCCCGACAGGGGGTAGTAGCGCGGAATGAGCAGTTCTTC. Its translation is CAWSVPRQGVVARNEQFF.

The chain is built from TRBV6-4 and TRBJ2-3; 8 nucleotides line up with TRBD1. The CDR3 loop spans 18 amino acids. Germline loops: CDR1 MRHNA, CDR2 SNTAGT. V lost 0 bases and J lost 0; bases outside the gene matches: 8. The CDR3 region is CASSDSDGTGLSTDTQYF. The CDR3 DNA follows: TGTGCCAGCAGTGACTCTGACGGGACAGGCCTAAGCACAGATACGCAGTATTTT.

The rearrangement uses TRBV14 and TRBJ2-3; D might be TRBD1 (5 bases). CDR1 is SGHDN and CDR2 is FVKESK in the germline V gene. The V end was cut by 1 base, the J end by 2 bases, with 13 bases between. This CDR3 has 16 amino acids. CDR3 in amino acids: CASSQVGARFTDTQYF. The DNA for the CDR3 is TGTGCCAGCAGCCAAGTAGGGGCCAGATTCACAGATACGCAGTATTTT. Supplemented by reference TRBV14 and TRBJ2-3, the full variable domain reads EAGVTQFPSHSVIEKGQTVTLRCDPISGHDNLYWYRRVMGKEIKFLLHFVKESKQDESGMPNNRFLAERTGGTYSTLKVQPAELEDSGVYFCASSQVGARFTDTQYFGPGTRLTVL.

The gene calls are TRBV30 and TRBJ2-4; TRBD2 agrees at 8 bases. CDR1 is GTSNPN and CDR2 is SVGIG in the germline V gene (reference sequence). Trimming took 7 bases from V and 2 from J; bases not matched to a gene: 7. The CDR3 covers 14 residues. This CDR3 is CASSGTRPKNIQYF. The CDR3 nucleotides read TGTGCCTCGTCCGGGACTAGGCCCAAAAACATTCAGTACTTC.

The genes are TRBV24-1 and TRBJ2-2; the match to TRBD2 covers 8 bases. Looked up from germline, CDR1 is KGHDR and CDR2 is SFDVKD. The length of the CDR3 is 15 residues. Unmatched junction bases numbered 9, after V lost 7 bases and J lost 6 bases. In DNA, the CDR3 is TGTGCCACCAGCAAGCGGGGGAGTTCGGCCGGGGAGCTGTTTTTT. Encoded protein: CATSKRGSSAGELFF.

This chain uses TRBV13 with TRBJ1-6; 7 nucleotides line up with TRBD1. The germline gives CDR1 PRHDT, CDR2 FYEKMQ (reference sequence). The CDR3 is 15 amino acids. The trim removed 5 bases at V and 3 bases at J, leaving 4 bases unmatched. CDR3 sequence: CASSVGQIYNSPLHF. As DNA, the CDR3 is TGTGCCAGCAGCGTGGGACAGATCTATAATTCACCCCTCCACTTT.

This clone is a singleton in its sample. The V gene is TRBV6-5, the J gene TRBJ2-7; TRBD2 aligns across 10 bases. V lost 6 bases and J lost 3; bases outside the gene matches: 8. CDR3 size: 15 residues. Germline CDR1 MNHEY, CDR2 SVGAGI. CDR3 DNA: TGTGCCAGCAGGACCCTAGCGGGAGTTCGCTACGAGCAGTACTTC. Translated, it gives CASRTLAGVRYEQYF.